The next 29 T cell receptor beta chains were all read from a single sample in a study of memory CD4+ T cells and cytomegalovirus serostatus. Generated by immunoSEQ multiplex PCR, the TCRdb table keeps only in-frame clones and is missing some. Among approximately 60,000 clones listed, roughly 81% were seen once. The sort gate was single viable CD3+CD4+CD8-CD45RO+ cells for memory CD4+ T cells. The sequenced material came from memory CD4+ T cells from blood. All receptors come from an adult in good health and CMV-seronegative.

The chain has TRBV5-1 and TRBJ1-1; D not resolved. This CDR3 spans 16 amino acids. In germline, CDR1 is SGHRS, CDR2 YFSETQ. V lost 0 bases and J lost 7, with 19 bases in between. The CDR3 region has the DNA TGCGCCAGCAGCTTGGCCGGTATGTCAACTAACCTTGAAGCTTTCTTT. Its protein product is CASSLAGMSTNLEAFF.

The CDR3 DNA sequence: TGTGCCAGCAGCCAAGGTGTCGGACGGCGGTATGGCTACACCTTC. Translation: CASSQGVGRRYGYTF. The chain uses TRBV14 and TRBJ1-2, with unresolved D. The CDR3 length is 15 residues. Between the trimmed V and J ends, which lost 1 base and 5 bases, there was a span of 14 bases. Germline CDR1 reads SGHDN; CDR2 reads FVKESK. The variable domain in full, with the rest retrieved from reference TRBV14 and TRBJ1-2, is EAGVTQFPSHSVIEKGQTVTLRCDPISGHDNLYWYRRVMGKEIKFLLHFVKESKQDESGMPNNRFLAERTGGTYSTLKVQPAELEDSGVYFCASSQGVGRRYGYTFGSGTRLTVV.

The sample holds one count of this clone. The chain joins TRBV27 to TRBJ2-7, with 10 bases that match TRBD1. The length of the CDR3 is 18 residues. From germline, CDR1 is MNHEY and CDR2 SMNVEV (reference sequence). J was trimmed by 4 bases and V by 5 bases; bases with no gene match: 17. The CDR3 here is CASSLIKTGGEGAYEQYF. CDR3 DNA: TGTGCCAGCAGTCTTATAAAGACAGGGGGCGAGGGAGCTTACGAGCAGTACTTC.

The chain is built from TRBV5-6 and TRBJ2-1; possibly TRBD1 or TRBD2 for D (6 bases each). Trimming stripped 3 bases from V and 3 bases from J, with 10 bases between. CDR1 and CDR2 (germline): SGHDT, YYEEEE. CDR3 length: 14 amino acids. In nucleotides, the CDR3 is TGTGCCAGCAGCTGGGGGGCGGTCTACAATGAGCAGTTCTTC. Protein: CASSWGAVYNEQFF.

CDR3 protein: CASSPNFAPDGGEKLFF. In DNA, the CDR3 is TGTGCCAGCAGCCCCAATTTTGCCCCGGATGGTGGTGAAAAACTGTTTTTT. V and J are TRBV7-2 and TRBJ1-4; D gene ambiguous. Germline assignment: CDR1 SGHTA and CDR2 FQGNSA. This CDR3 comprises 17 residues. The V end was cut by 5 bases, the J end by 7 bases, with 23 bases between.

The J gene is TRBJ2-3, the V gene TRBV7-9; TRBD2 agrees at 10 bases. This CDR3 has 18 amino acids. The trim removed 5 bases at V and 3 bases at J, leaving 14 bases unmatched. Germline CDR1 and CDR2: SEHNR and FQNEAQ (reference sequence). CDR3 residues: CASSNRGSSGSGTDTQYF. In DNA form, the CDR3 reads TGTGCCAGCAGCAATAGAGGGTCTAGCGGGAGCGGGACAGATACGCAGTATTTT.

The chain carries TRBV7-8 and TRBJ1-2, with TRBD1 matching 8 bases. The ends lost 4 bases at V and 8 bases at J; junction bases unmatched: 6. CDR3 length: 13 residues. Germline CDR1 and CDR2: SGHVS and FQNEAQ. The CDR3 spells CASSSTGAGGYTF. CDR3 in DNA: TGTGCCAGCAGCTCGACAGGGGCCGGGGGCTACACCTTC.

The chain has TRBV27 and TRBJ1-6; D is ambiguous. There are 15 residues in the CDR3. V shed 2 bases and J shed 7 bases, with 12 bases lying between them. Germline CDR1 reads MNHEY; CDR2 reads SMNVEV (reference sequence). The CDR3 DNA reads as TGTGCCAGCAGTTTAGAGCTTACCAAGAATTCACCCCTCCACTTT. Its translation is CASSLELTKNSPLHF.

The rearrangement uses TRBV6-5 and TRBJ1-5; D unresolved. CDR3 length: 13 amino acids. Trimming stripped 6 bases from V and 0 bases from J, with 6 bases between. The germline gives CDR1 MNHEY, CDR2 SVGAGI. DNA for the CDR3: TGTGCCAGCAGCATAATTAGCAATCAGCCCCAGCATTTT. This gives the protein CASSIISNQPQHF.

The chain uses TRBV6-6 and TRBJ2-5, with a tentative D call TRBD2 (5 bases). Germline lookup yields CDR1 MNHNY and CDR2 SVGAGI (reference sequence). The CDR3 has 14 residues. The germline V and J ends were trimmed by 2 bases and 5 bases, with 12 bases remaining between them. CDR3 amino acids: CASSYLRDGETQYF. DNA of the CDR3: TGTGCCAGCAGTTACCTCCGGGATGGGGAGACCCAGTACTTC.

The DNA of the CDR3 is TGTGCCAGCAGCTTCCCCGTGTCCAATGAGCAGTTCTTC. It codes for CASSFPVSNEQFF. V gene TRBV7-9 combines with J gene TRBJ2-1, with D unclear. Trimming shortened V by 3 bases and J by 6 bases, and 9 bases separated the two germline ends. Germline V gene data show CDR1 as SEHNR and CDR2 as FQNEAQ (reference sequence). The CDR3 covers 13 residues.

The J gene is TRBJ1-2, the V gene TRBV5-1; 7 nucleotides align to TRBD1. CDR3 size: 15 residues. V shed 2 bases and J 4 bases; nucleotides not matched to a gene: 8. Germline CDR1 is SGHRS and CDR2 is YFSETQ. The CDR3 protein is CASSLTGEHSYGYTF. The CDR3 DNA sequence: TGCGCCAGCAGCTTAACAGGGGAACATTCCTATGGCTACACCTTC.

This rearrangement joins TRBV30 to TRBJ2-7; D gene unclear. CDR1 is GTSNPN and CDR2 is SVGIG in the germline V gene (reference sequence). The ends were cut back, 1 base at V and 3 bases at J, with 7 bases in the middle. The CDR3 totals 12 residues. The CDR3 protein is CAWSDQGYEQYF. CDR3 sequence (DNA): TGTGCCTGGAGTGATCAAGGCTACGAGCAGTACTTC.

The chain combines TRBV5-4 with TRBJ2-1; D unclear. This CDR3 comprises 15 residues. Germline V lookup: CDR1 SGHNT, CDR2 YYREEE (reference sequence). Trimming left V 1 base short and J 1 base short, with 9 bases between. In nucleotides, the CDR3 is TGTGCCAGCAGCTTGAACGCTGGATCCTACAATGAGCAGTTCTTC. Protein product: CASSLNAGSYNEQFF.

This sequence joins TRBV14 and TRBJ1-1; 7 bases are shared with TRBD1. CDR1 and CDR2 (germline): SGHDN, FVKESK. This CDR3 has 16 amino acids. J lost 0 bases, V lost 4 bases, and 8 bases had no gene match. As DNA, the CDR3 is TGTGCCAGCAGCCCGCACAGGGGAGTGATGAACACTGAAGCTTTCTTT. Residues: CASSPHRGVMNTEAFF. Based on the CDR3 plus reference TRBV14 and TRBJ1-1, the full variable domain is EAGVTQFPSHSVIEKGQTVTLRCDPISGHDNLYWYRRVMGKEIKFLLHFVKESKQDESGMPNNRFLAERTGGTYSTLKVQPAELEDSGVYFCASSPHRGVMNTEAFFGQGTRLTVV.

This chain links TRBV7-2 with TRBJ1-1, with 7 bases matching TRBD1. The germline CDR1 and CDR2 sequences are SGHTA and FQGNSA. The CDR3 contains 15 residues. V shed 5 bases, J shed 0 bases, and the junction held 6 bases outside the gene matches. The CDR3 region is CASSPRGQLNTEAFF. The CDR3, as DNA: TGTGCCAGCAGCCCACGGGGACAGTTGAACACTGAAGCTTTCTTT. Drawing the rest from reference TRBV7-2 and TRBJ1-1, the complete variable domain is GAGVSQSPSNKVTEKGKDVELRCDPISGHTALYWYRQSLGQGLEFLIYFQGNSAPDKSGLPSDRFSAERTGGSVSTLTIQRTQQEDSAVYLCASSPRGQLNTEAFFGQGTRLTVV.

This sequence joins TRBV28 and TRBJ2-3; 7 nucleotides match TRBD2. Losses at the gene ends were 3 bases for V and 4 bases for J; bases not matched to a gene: 7. CDR1 is MDHEN and CDR2 is SYDVKM in the germline V gene. This CDR3 is built from 15 residues. CDR3 coding DNA: TGTGCCAGCAGTTTTGGGGGGGTCCGCGCAGATACGCAGTATTTT. Residues: CASSFGGVRADTQYF.

V gene TRBV5-5 combines with J gene TRBJ1-2; D gene unclear. V was cut by 0 bases and J by 4 bases, with 13 bases left in between. Per the germline V gene, CDR1 is SGHKS and CDR2 is YYEKEE (reference sequence). The CDR3 runs 15 residues. Written as DNA, the CDR3 is TGTGCCAGCAGCTTGGAAAGGTCGGCTCGCTATGGCTACACCTTC. Protein product: CASSLERSARYGYTF.

The gene calls are TRBV9 and TRBJ2-3; 7 positions agree with TRBD1. V was clipped by 3 bases and J by 2 bases; unmatched bases: 3. The CDR3 is 14 residues long. Germline assignment: CDR1 SGDLS and CDR2 YYNGEE. The CDR3 loop reads CASSDGTATDTQYF. The CDR3 nucleotides read TGTGCCAGCAGCGACGGGACAGCCACAGATACGCAGTATTTT.

This chain connects TRBV7-2 to TRBJ1-4, with D perhaps matching TRBD1 (6 bases). Trimming removed 5 bases from V and 3 bases from J, with 16 bases in between. Germline V gene lookup returns CDR1 SGHTA and CDR2 FQGNSA. The CDR3 extends over 16 amino acids. The CDR3 protein is CASSRKTGASNEKLFF. Written as DNA, the CDR3 is TGTGCCAGCAGCCGAAAAACGGGGGCGTCTAATGAAAAACTGTTTTTT.

The chain uses TRBV9 and TRBJ2-2; TRBD2 aligns across 12 bases. V gave up 4 bases and J gave up 5 bases; unmatched junction bases: 6. The CDR3 totals 16 residues. Germline-derived CDR1 and CDR2 are SGDLS and YYNGEE. The DNA of the CDR3 is TGTGCCAGCAGCATCCGAGGGACTAGCGGGACCGGGGAGCTGTTTTTT. It translates to CASSIRGTSGTGELFF.

This clone has a single count. The chain combines TRBV6-5 with TRBJ1-2; D is undetermined. With 2 bases removed from V and 8 bases from J, the gap between germline ends came to 15 bases. The CDR3 sequence is 14 residues long. CDR1 and CDR2 from the germline V gene are MNHEY and SVGAGI. The CDR3, as DNA: TGTGCCAGCAGTTACCTCAATGGAGAAAGAGGCTACACCTTC. It codes for CASSYLNGERGYTF.

V usage is TRBV7-2 and J usage is TRBJ2-2, with D uncertain. Germline CDR1 reads SGHTA; CDR2 reads FQGNSA. CDR3 length: 13 amino acids. Deletions cut 5 bases from V and 7 bases from J, with 11 bases between. Here the CDR3 reads CASSPRGGGELFF. CDR3 sequence (DNA): TGTGCCAGCAGCCCGCGAGGTGGCGGGGAGCTGTTTTTT.

This chain links TRBV15 with TRBJ1-5; 12 nucleotides match TRBD1. CDR1 and CDR2 (germline): LNHNV, YYDKDF (reference sequence). With V trimmed by 3 bases and J by 1 base, 4 bases remained unmatched. CDR3 length: 17 residues. In DNA form, the CDR3 reads TGTGCCACCAGCAGGGGACAGGGGGCAGGCAGCAATCAGCCCCAGCATTTT. Residues: CATSRGQGAGSNQPQHF.

The genes are TRBV5-1 and TRBJ2-2; TRBD2 is a possible D gene (5 bases). V was clipped by 0 bases and J by 5 bases, with 8 bases between them. The CDR3 has 14 residues. Germline CDR1 and CDR2: SGHRS and YFSETQ. This CDR3 is CASSLDPGTGELFF. The CDR3 coding sequence is TGCGCCAGCAGCTTGGATCCGGGGACCGGGGAGCTGTTTTTT.

Only a few counts were recorded for this clone. V is TRBV27 and J is TRBJ1-1; tentative D call: TRBD1 (6 bases). Germline V gene data show CDR1 as MNHEY and CDR2 as SMNVEV (reference sequence). The CDR3 totals 14 residues. V gave up 4 bases and J gave up 8 bases, with 17 bases separating them. DNA for the CDR3: TGTGCCAGCAGTTCGTACAGGGAGATGGGGGAAGCTTTCTTT. It codes for CASSSYREMGEAFF.

The gene calls are TRBV14 and TRBJ2-1, with D unresolved. V gave up 1 base and J gave up 4 bases, with 17 bases separating them. In germline, CDR1 is SGHDN, CDR2 FVKESK. The CDR3 consists of 17 residues. The DNA for the CDR3 is TGTGCCAGCAGCCAAGGTATGGGCCGAGTGAAGTACAATGAGCAGTTCTTC. Its protein is CASSQGMGRVKYNEQFF.

The V and J genes are TRBV6-5 and TRBJ2-7; 8 nucleotides align to TRBD1. Per the germline V gene, CDR1 is MNHEY and CDR2 is SVGAGI. The CDR3 is 15 residues long. V was clipped by 4 bases and J by 1 base; unmatched bases: 6. This chain's CDR3 is CASSSTGTGSYEQYF. The CDR3, as DNA: TGTGCCAGCAGTTCGACCGGGACAGGATCCTACGAGCAGTACTTC.

The rearrangement joins TRBV14 to TRBJ1-2; 10 bases are a match to TRBD1. Trimming removed 6 bases from V and 7 bases from J; junction bases left unmatched: 5. Germline loops: CDR1 SGHDN, CDR2 FVKESK. The CDR3 spans 13 residues. CDR3 loop: CASSVDRGLGYTF. The CDR3 coding sequence is TGTGCCAGCAGTGTCGACAGGGGGCTTGGCTACACCTTC.